This T cell receptor (beta chain) was observed in a study of blood T cell repertoires in COVID-19. Across the whole study: In each case, the material was cDNA or gDNA derived from T cells, B-cell-depleted T cells, or PBMCs.

In its sample, this clone was seen a few times. In the source study's methods: It was from reference gene primer amplification that nucleated cell counts were estimated. Assay used: immunoSEQ multiplex PCR; TCRdb lists only in-frame clones, some missing. The V and J calls and clone size are taken from that table; D and trimming were inferred from the DNA. Of about 480,000 clones detected, 87% appear once; the ten largest clones hold almost 2%. CDR1 and CDR2 from the germline V gene are SEHNR and FQNEAQ (reference sequence). Trimming took off 0 bases at V and 4 bases at J, with 13 bases between the two ends. The CDR3 is 15 amino acids.

This receptor was taken from a young woman with acute COVID-19. The V call is TRBV7-9, the J call TRBJ2-7; tentative D call: TRBD1 (5 bases). Sequencing was carried out using PBMCs or T cells enriched from blood (not recorded which). The CDR3 DNA reads TGTGCCAGCAGCTTAGCCCCAAGGGGCAGTTACGAGCAGTACTTC. Its translation: CASSLAPRGSYEQYF.